The sequence of this T cell receptor (beta chain) was determined in a study of blood T cell repertoires in COVID-19. Turning to the study itself: The samples span acute and convalescent COVID-19 from the United States, Italy and Spain. T cells, B-cell-depleted T cells, or PBMCs provided the cDNA or gDNA that served as material.

Authors' data handling: Nucleated cell number was recorded as an estimate derived from reference gene primer amplification. Data came from immunoSEQ multiplex PCR; TCRdb stores just in-frame clones and leaves some out. V, J and clone size derive from that table, while D and trimming were established from the DNA sequence. The sample lists about 290,000 clones, 75% to 90% occurring once. The CDR3 is made up of 14 amino acids. The V gene lost 5 bases and the J gene lost 2 bases, with 12 bases spanning the gap. Germline V CDR1 and CDR2: SGHTA, FQGTGA. The TCR originated in a woman aged 30 to 39 with active or convalescent COVID-19. The sequenced sample consisted of peripheral blood. The rearrangement uses TRBV7-3 and TRBJ1-1, with D perhaps matching TRBD1 (5 bases). CDR3 coding DNA: TGTGCCAGCAGCCCCCGGGGGGTCAACACTGAAGCTTTCTTT. As protein: CASSPRGVNTEAFF.